The entry below describes one T cell receptor (beta chain). Its antigen is unidentified. These data come from a study of cytomegalovirus exposure and HLA in healthy donors. The PCR ran on 60 Vbeta and 13 Jbeta primers. Some clones are missing from TCRdb's copy, which holds only in-frame ones; the method was immunoSEQ multiplex PCR. The sample shows about 140,000 clones, roughly 80% of them seen only once. Study conclusions and caveats: Reported performance of the classifier showed diagnosis of cytomegalovirus status with high specificity and sensitivity. Later analysis identified a missense DCLRE1C variant that was linked to TCR beta V- and J-gene trimming. What a later analysis reportedly showed was that an Asian-associated ancestry cluster had fewer N-insertions than the approximately 700-donor mean. Roughly even sequencing depth across donors was the assumption behind the presence/absence analyses.

The V and J ends lost 6 bases and 3 bases respectively, with 17 bases between them. Germline values: CDR1 LNHDA, CDR2 SQIVND (reference sequence). The CDR3 is made up of 15 amino acids. The specimen sequenced was PBMCs. This chain joins TRBV19 and TRBJ1-1; D might be TRBD1 (5 bases). The origin of this receptor is a woman aged 50 to 65 in good health and CMV-seropositive. CDR3 amino acids: CASSQTGGGYTEAFF. The CDR3 DNA reads as TGTGCCAGTAGCCAGACCGGTGGGGGGTACACTGAAGCTTTCTTT.